What follows are 3 T cell receptor beta chains derived from one specimen sequenced in a study of T cell responses to AZD1222 COVID-19 vaccine. Profiling relied on immunoSEQ multiplex PCR, and the TCRdb table lists in-frame clones only, not all of them. The table includes over 110,000 clones, about 92% detected once. The source was peripheral blood, collected after recovery from COVID-19. The source is an adult who had recovered from COVID-19.

This sequence joins TRBV6-6 and TRBJ1-2; 9 nucleotides match TRBD1. V shed 2 bases and J 0 bases; nucleotides not matched to a gene: 1. The CDR3 is made up of 15 amino acids. The germline V gene encodes CDR1 MNHNY and CDR2 SVGAGI (reference sequence). Written as DNA, the CDR3 is TGTGCCAGCAGTTACGGACAGGGGACTAACTATGGCTACACCTTC. This sequence encodes CASSYGQGTNYGYTF.

This clone is a singleton in its sample. The chain is built from TRBV10-1 and TRBJ1-1; the match to TRBD1 covers 9 bases. Unmatched junction bases numbered 1, after V lost 2 bases and J lost 0 bases. Germline V gives CDR1 WNHNN, CDR2 SYGVQD (reference sequence). The CDR3 length is 15 residues. The CDR3 DNA follows: TGCGCCAGCAGTGAGGGACAGGGGATGAACACTGAAGCTTTCTTT. It codes for CASSEGQGMNTEAFF.

The gene calls are TRBV7-2 and TRBJ2-7, with a weak D call TRBD2 (6 bases). CDR3 length: 15 residues. Germline CDR1 SGHTA, CDR2 FQGNSA. V was pared by 6 bases and J by 2 bases, with 17 bases between. The CDR3 DNA reads as TGTGCCAGCAGGGCCGGCGGGACCTTCCCCTACGAGCAGTACTTC. This codes for CASRAGGTFPYEQYF.